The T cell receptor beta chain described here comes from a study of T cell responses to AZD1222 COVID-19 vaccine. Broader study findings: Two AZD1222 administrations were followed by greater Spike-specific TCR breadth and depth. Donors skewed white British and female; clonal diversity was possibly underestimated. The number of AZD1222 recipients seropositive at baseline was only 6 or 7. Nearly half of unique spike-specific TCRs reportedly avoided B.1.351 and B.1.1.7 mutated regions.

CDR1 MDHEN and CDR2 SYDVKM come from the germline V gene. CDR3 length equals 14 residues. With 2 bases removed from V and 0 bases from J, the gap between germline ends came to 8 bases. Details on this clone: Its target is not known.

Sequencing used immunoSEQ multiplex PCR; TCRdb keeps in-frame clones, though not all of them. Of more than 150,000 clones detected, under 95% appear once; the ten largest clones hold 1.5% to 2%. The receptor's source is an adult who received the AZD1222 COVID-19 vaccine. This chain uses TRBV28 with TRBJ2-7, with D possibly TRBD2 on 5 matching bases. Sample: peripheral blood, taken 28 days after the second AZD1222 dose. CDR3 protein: CASSLAGSSYEQYF. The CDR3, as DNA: TGTGCCAGCAGTTTAGCTGGGAGCTCCTACGAGCAGTACTTC.